This entry describes one T cell receptor (beta chain). Its antigen is currently unknown. This sample also contains other DNA sequences that code for the same CDR3. The length of the CDR3 is 15 residues. Germline V CDR1 and CDR2: LNHNV, YYDKDF (reference sequence). Trimming pared 0 bases from V and 1 base from J, leaving 9 bases between. Noted treatment: oral pan-JAK inhibitor, 5-10 mg twice daily. The authors sorted CD4+ and CD8+ T cells from PBMCs. Sequencing templates came from extracted RNA that was reverse transcribed into cDNA. The table came from immunoSEQ multiplex PCR; TCRdb's copy has only in-frame clones and leaves some out. The sample includes some 100,000 clones, almost 60% of them seen just once. The sample belongs to a study of CD8+ T cells in alopecia areata. Study in general: Treated patients were given 5 to 10 mg oral tofacitinib twice daily.

Study-level findings and limits: Researchers report lesional scalp, most notably alopecia totalis/universalis, outstripped normal scalp in clonality.

The sample in question was CD8+ T cells sorted from blood, obtained at approximately week 60, from a patient treated with tofacitinib. The J gene is TRBJ1-1, the V gene TRBV15; a weak D match, TRBD1 (6 bases). The origin of this receptor is a human donor with alopecia areata. CDR3 sequence (DNA): TGTGCCACCAGCAGAGATCGGGGGGCGAACACTGAAGCTTTCTTT. This gives the protein CATSRDRGANTEAFF.